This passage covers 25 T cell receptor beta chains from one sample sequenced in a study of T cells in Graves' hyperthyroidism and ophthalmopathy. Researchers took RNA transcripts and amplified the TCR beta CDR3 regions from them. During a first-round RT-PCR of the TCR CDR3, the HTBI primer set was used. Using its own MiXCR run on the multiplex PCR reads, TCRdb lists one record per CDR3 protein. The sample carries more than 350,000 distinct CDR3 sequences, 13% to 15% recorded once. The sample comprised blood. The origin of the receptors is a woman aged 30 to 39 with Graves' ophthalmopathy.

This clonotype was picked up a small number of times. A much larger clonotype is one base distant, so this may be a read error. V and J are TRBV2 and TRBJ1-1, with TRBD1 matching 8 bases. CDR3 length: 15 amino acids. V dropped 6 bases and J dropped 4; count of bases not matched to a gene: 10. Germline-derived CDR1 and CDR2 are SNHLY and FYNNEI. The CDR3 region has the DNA TGTGCCAGCAGCAAGAGGACAGGGACGAGCACTGAAGCTTTCTTT. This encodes CASSKRTGTSTEAFF.

In nucleotides, the CDR3 is TGTGCCAGCTCCCCCGAATCAAACAAAAAAGACAGGGTACCCTACAATGAGCAGTTCTTC. Translated: CASSPESNKKDRVPYNEQFF. The genes are TRBV18 and TRBJ2-1, with TRBD1 matching over 7 bases. V was pared by 6 bases and J by 2 bases, with 22 bases of the junction left unmatched. Germline CDR1 is KGHSH and CDR2 is LQKENI. This CDR3 is built from 20 residues.

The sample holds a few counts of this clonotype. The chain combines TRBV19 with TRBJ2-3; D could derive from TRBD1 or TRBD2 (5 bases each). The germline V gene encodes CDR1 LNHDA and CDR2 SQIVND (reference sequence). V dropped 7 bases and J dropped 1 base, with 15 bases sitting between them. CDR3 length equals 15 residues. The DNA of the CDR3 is TGTGCCAGTACATTAGGGGACCTACGCACAGATACGCAGTATTTT. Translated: CASTLGDLRTDTQYF.

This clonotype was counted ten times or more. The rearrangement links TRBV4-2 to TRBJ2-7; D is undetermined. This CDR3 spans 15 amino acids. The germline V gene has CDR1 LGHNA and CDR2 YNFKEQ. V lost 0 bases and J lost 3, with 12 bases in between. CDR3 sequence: CASSQDRLVNYEQYF. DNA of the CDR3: TGTGCCAGCAGCCAAGATAGGCTAGTCAACTACGAGCAGTACTTC.

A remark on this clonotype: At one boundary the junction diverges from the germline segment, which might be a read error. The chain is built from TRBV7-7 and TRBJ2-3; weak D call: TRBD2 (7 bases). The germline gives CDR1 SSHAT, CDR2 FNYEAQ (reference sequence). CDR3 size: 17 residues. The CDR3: CASSLALAGAGTDTQYF. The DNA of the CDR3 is TGTGCTAGCAGCTTAGCGTTGGCGGGGGCTGGAACAGATACGCAGTATTTT.

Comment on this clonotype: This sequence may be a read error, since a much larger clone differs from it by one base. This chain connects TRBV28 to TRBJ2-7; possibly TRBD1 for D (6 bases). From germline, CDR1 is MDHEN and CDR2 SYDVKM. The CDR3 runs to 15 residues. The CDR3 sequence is CPDHTQGFGAREQHF. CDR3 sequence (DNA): TGTCCGGACCACACTCAGGGGTTTGGTGCAAGGGAGCAGCACTTC.

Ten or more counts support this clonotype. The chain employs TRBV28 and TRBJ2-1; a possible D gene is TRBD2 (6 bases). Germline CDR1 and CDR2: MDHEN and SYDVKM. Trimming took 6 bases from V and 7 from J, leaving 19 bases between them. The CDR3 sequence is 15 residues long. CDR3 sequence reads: CASSSPPGLQNEQFF. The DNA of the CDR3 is TGTGCCAGCAGCAGTCCCCCGGGACTGCAGAATGAGCAGTTCTTC.

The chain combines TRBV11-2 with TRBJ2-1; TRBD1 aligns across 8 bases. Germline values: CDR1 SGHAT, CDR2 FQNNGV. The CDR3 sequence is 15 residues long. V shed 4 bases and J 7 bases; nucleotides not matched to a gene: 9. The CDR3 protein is CASSSDRGPWNEQFF. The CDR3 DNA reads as TGTGCCAGCAGCTCCGACAGGGGCCCTTGGAATGAGCAGTTCTTC.

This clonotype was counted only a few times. The CDR3 DNA follows: TGCAGCGTGGGGACTAGCGGGGGGGGTGAGCAGTTCTTC. This translates into CSVGTSGGGEQFF. The V gene is TRBV29-1, the J gene TRBJ2-1; 16 bases are a match to TRBD2. Germline V gene sequence: CDR1 SQVTM, CDR2 ANQGSEA. The junction had 2 bases not matched to a gene; V was cut back by 6 bases and J by 9 bases. The CDR3 totals 13 residues.

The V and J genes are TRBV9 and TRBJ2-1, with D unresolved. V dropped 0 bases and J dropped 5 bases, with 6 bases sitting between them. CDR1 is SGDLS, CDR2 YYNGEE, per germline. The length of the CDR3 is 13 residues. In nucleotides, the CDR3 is TGTGCCAGCAGCGTAGACCTGGACAATGAGCAGTTCTTC. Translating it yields CASSVDLDNEQFF.

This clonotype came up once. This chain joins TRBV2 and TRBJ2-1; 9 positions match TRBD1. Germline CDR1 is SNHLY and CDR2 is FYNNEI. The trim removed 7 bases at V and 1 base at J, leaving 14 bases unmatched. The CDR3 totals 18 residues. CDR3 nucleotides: TGTGCCAGCACTAGAGGGTTTCCGGGACAGGGTTCCTACAATGAGCAGTTCTTC. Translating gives CASTRGFPGQGSYNEQFF.

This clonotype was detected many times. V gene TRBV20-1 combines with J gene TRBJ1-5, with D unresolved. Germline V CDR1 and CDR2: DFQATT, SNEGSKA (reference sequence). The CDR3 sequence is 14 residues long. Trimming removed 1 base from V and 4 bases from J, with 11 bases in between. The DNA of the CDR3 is TGCAGTGCTAGAGGACCGGGGAATAATCAGCCCCAGCATTTT. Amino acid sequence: CSARGPGNNQPQHF.

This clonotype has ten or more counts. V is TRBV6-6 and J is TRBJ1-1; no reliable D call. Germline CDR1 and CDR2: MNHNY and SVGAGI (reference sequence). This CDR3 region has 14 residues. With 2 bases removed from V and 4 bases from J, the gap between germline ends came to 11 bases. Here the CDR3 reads CASSYGVMSTEAFF. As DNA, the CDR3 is TGTGCCAGCAGTTACGGGGTAATGAGCACTGAAGCTTTCTTT.

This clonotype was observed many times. Here the CDR3 DNA reads TGTGCCAGCAGTTTAGGCCCAGTTTGGCAGCCCCAGCATTTT. Translation: CASSLGPVWQPQHF. The chain is built from TRBV28 and TRBJ1-5; no definite D call. Looked up from germline, CDR1 is MDHEN and CDR2 is SYDVKM. Trimming removed 2 bases from V and 7 bases from J, with 12 bases in between. The length of the CDR3 is 14 residues.

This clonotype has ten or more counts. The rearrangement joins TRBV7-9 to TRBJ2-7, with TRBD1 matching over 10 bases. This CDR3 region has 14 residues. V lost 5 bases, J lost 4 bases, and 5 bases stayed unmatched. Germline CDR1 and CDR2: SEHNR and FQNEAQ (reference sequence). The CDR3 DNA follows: TGTGCCAGCAGCGCGGGACAGGGGAATTACGAGCAGTACTTC. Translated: CASSAGQGNYEQYF.

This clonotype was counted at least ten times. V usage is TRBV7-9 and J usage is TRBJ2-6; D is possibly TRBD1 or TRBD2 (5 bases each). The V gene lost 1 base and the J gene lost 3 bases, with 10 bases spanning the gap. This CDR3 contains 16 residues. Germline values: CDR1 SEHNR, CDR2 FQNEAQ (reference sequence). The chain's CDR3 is CASSLGGVGGANVLTF. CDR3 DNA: TGTGCCAGCAGCTTAGGAGGGGTCGGTGGGGCCAACGTCCTGACTTTC.

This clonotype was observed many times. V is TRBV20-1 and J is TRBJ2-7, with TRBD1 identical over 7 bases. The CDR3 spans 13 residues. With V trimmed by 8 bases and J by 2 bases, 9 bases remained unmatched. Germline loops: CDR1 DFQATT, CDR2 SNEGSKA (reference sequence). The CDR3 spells CSTGQEMTYEQYF. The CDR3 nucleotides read TGCAGTACTGGACAGGAGATGACCTACGAGCAGTACTTC.

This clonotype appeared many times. The CDR3 DNA reads TGTGCCAGCAGCTTAGCGGGCAGGAAGATCACTGAAGCTTTCTTT. The encoded protein is CASSLAGRKITEAFF. This sequence joins TRBV7-9 and TRBJ1-1; D remains ambiguous. The length of the CDR3 is 15 residues. Germline V CDR1 and CDR2: SEHNR, FQNEAQ (reference sequence). Between the trimmed V and J ends, which lost 0 bases and 4 bases, there was a span of 12 bases.

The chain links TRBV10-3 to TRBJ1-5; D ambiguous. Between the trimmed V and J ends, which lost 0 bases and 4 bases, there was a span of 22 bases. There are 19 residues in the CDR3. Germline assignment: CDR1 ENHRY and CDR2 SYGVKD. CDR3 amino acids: CAISESNSSWQKPNQPQHF. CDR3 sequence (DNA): TGTGCCATCAGTGAGTCGAATAGCTCTTGGCAGAAACCAAATCAGCCCCAGCATTTT.

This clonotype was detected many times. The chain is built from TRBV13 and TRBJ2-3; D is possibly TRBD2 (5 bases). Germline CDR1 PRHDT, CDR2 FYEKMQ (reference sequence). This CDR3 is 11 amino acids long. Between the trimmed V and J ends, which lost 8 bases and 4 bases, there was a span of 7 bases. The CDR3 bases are TGTGCCAGCTCCGGGGCAGATACGCAGTATTTT. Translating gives CASSGADTQYF.

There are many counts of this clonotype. The CDR3 DNA reads as TGTGCCAGCAGCTTAGATAGGGGGCCAGATCAAGAGACCCAGTACTTC. Protein sequence: CASSLDRGPDQETQYF. V usage is TRBV11-2 and J usage is TRBJ2-5; the match to TRBD1 covers 7 bases. Germline CDR1 and CDR2: SGHAT and FQNNGV. The CDR3 is 16 residues long. The ends lost 0 bases at V and 2 bases at J; junction bases unmatched: 6.

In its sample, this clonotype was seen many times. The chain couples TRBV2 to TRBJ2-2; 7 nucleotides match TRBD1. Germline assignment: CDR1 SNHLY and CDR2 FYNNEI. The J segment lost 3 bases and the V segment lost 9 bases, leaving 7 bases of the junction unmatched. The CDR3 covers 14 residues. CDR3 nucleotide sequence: TGTGCCAGGAAACAGGGGTCGGACACCGGGGAGCTGTTTTTT. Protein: CARKQGSDTGELFF.

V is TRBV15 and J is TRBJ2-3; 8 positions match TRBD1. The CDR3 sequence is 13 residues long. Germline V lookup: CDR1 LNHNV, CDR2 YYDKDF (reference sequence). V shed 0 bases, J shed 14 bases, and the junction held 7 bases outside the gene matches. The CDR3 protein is CATSRDQWTGSYF. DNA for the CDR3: TGTGCCACCAGCAGAGATCAGTGGACAGGGTCGTATTTT.

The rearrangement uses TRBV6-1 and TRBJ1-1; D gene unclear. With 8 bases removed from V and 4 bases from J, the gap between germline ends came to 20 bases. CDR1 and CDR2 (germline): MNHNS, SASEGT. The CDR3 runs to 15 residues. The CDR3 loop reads CASAPQRPRATEAFF. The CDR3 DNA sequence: TGTGCCAGCGCCCCCCAGCGACCCAGAGCCACTGAAGCTTTCTTT.

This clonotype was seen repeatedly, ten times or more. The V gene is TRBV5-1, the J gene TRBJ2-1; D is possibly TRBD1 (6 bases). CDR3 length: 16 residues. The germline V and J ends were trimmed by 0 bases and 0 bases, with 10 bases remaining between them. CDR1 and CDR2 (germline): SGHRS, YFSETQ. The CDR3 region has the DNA TGCGCCAGCAGCTTGGAGGGGGACACCTCCTACAATGAGCAGTTCTTC. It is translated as CASSLEGDTSYNEQFF.